The text below deals with one TCR beta chain. As yet, its antigen is unknown. The data derive from a study of Tregs in tolerant kidney transplant recipients. Study conclusions and caveats: Activated donor B cell expansion appeared to reveal the most relevant donor-specific TCRbeta repertoire. This study did not directly address biological reproducibility. Few patients were studied, so findings need validation in larger groups.

TCRdb keeps only in-frame clones here, not all; method: immunoSEQ multiplex PCR. The data hold some 90,000 clones, with over 85% observed a single time. Germline V gene lookup returns CDR1 SGHAT and CDR2 FQNNGV. This CDR3 spans 15 amino acids. J lost 5 bases, V lost 5 bases, and 5 bases had no gene match. The TCR originated in a human donor in good health. The sequencing input was CD8+ T cells from blood. The J gene is TRBJ2-3, the V gene TRBV11-2; 12 bases agree with TRBD2. DNA of the CDR3: TGTGCCAGCAGCCGGACTAGCGGGGTTATAGATACGCAGTATTTT. Translation: CASSRTSGVIDTQYF.